The 5 T cell receptor beta chains below were found in one sample sequenced in a study of early T cells in non-severe SARS-CoV-2 infection. TCRdb re-derived calls from the 5' RACE reads in MiXCR, one entry per CDR3 protein. The sample has tens of thousands of distinct CDR3 sequences; roughly a sixth are singletons. Specimen: whole blood. These receptors were obtained from an adult who was a healthcare worker with PCR-confirmed SARS-CoV-2 infection or an uninfected control (not recorded which).

The chain recombines TRBV6-6 with TRBJ1-3; TRBD1 agrees at 9 bases. Trimming removed 6 bases from V and 8 bases from J; junction bases left unmatched: 14. CDR1 MNHNY and CDR2 SVGAGI come from the germline V gene (reference sequence). The CDR3 has 16 residues. Here the CDR3 reads CASRAPWTGVLHTIYF. As DNA, the CDR3 is TGTGCCAGCAGAGCCCCGTGGACAGGGGTTTTGCACACCATATATTTT.

This clonotype showed up many times. The rearrangement uses TRBV29-1 and TRBJ2-3; D call uncertain. This CDR3 comprises 15 residues. In germline, CDR1 is SQVTM, CDR2 ANQGSEA. The V end lost 0 bases, the J end lost 0 bases, and 10 bases lay between the germline ends. CDR3 nucleotides: TGCAGCGTTGAAGATCGATTAGAGAGCACAGATACGCAGTATTTT. This codes for CSVEDRLESTDTQYF.

This clonotype was observed a few times. This chain uses TRBV20-1 with TRBJ2-1; 9 bases line up with TRBD1. Trimming took 1 base from V and 5 from J; bases not matched to a gene: 3. Germline-derived CDR1 and CDR2 are DFQATT and SNEGSKA (reference sequence). CDR3 length: 14 amino acids. The CDR3 spells CSARGDREHNEQFF. The CDR3 DNA follows: TGCAGTGCTAGAGGGGACAGGGAGCACAATGAGCAGTTCTTC.

The sample holds a few counts of this clonotype. J is TRBJ2-3 and V is TRBV4-2; D is unresolved. V dropped 0 bases and J dropped 2 bases, with 12 bases sitting between them. CDR1 LGHNA and CDR2 YNFKEQ come from the germline V gene. The CDR3 is 16 amino acids. CDR3 sequence reads: CASSQDLASYTDTQYF. CDR3 in DNA: TGTGCCAGCAGCCAAGATCTGGCCTCCTACACAGATACGCAGTATTTT.

This clonotype was picked up a small number of times. The chain uses TRBV7-3 and TRBJ2-5; TRBD2 matches 8 bases. Looked up from germline, CDR1 is SGHTA and CDR2 is FQGTGA. V shed 5 bases and J 3 bases; nucleotides not matched to a gene: 5. This CDR3 contains 14 residues. This chain's CDR3 is CASSETTSEETQYF. The CDR3, as DNA: TGTGCCAGCAGCGAAACGACTAGCGAAGAGACCCAGTACTTC. Full variable domain (outside the CDR3, taken from reference TRBV7-3 and TRBJ2-5): GAGVSQTPSNKVTEKGKYVELRCDPISGHTALYWYRQSLGQGPEFLIYFQGTGAADDSGLPNDRFFAVRPEGSVSTLKIQRTERGDSAVYLCASSETTSEETQYFGPGTRLLVL.